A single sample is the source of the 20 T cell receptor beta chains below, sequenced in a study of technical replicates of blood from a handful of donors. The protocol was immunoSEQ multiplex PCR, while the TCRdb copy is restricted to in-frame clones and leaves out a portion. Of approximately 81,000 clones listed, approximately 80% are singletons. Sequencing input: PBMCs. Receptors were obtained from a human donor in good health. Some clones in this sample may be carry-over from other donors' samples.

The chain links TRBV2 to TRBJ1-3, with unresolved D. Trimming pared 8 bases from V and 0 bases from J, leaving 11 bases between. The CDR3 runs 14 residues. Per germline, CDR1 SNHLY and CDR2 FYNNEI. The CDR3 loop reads CASALKSSGNTIYF. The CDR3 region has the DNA TGTGCCAGCGCCCTCAAGAGCTCTGGAAACACCATATATTTT.

The CDR3 nucleotides read TGTGCCAGCAGCACCTCCGACAGCACTAATGAAAAACTGTTTTTT. Translated: CASSTSDSTNEKLFF. V gene TRBV7-9 combines with J gene TRBJ1-4; D might be TRBD1 (5 bases). Germline V gene lookup returns CDR1 SEHNR and CDR2 FQNEAQ (reference sequence). The CDR3 runs to 15 residues. The V end was cut by 5 bases, the J end by 2 bases, with 12 bases between. The entire variable domain, with the rest obtained from reference TRBV7-9 and TRBJ1-4, is as follows: DTGVSQNPRHKITKRGQNVTFRCDPISEHNRLYWYRQTLGQGPEFLTYFQNEAQLEKSRLLSDRFSAERPKGSFSTLEIQRTEQGDSAMYLCASSTSDSTNEKLFFGSGTQLSVL.

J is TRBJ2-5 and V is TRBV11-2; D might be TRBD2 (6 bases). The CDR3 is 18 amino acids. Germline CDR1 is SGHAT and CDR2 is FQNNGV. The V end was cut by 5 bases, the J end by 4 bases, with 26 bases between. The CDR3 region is CASSISLGGRGSGETQYF. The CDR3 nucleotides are TGTGCCAGCAGCATTAGCCTGGGGGGAAGGGGATCCGGAGAGACCCAGTACTTC.

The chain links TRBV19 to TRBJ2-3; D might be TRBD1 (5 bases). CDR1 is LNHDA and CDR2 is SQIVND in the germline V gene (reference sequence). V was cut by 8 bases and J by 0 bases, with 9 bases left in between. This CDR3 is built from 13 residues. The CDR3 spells CASSDSSTDTQYF. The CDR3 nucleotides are TGTGCCAGTTCCGACAGTAGCACAGATACGCAGTATTTT. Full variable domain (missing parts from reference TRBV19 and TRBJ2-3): DGGITQSPKYLFRKEGQNVTLSCEQNLNHDAMYWYRQDPGQGLRLIYYSQIVNDFQKGDIAEGYSVSREKKESFPLTVTSAQKNPTAFYLCASSDSSTDTQYFGPGTRLTVL.

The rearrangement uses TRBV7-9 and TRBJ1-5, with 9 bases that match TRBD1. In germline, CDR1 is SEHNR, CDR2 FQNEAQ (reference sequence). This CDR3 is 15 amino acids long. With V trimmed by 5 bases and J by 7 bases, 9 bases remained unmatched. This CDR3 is CASSPPGQGSQPQHF. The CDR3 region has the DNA TGTGCCAGCAGCCCTCCGGGACAGGGAAGCCAGCCCCAGCATTTT.

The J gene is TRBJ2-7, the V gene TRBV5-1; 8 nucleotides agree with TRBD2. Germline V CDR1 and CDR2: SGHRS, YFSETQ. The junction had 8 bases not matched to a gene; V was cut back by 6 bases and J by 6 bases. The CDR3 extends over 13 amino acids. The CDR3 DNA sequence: TGCGCCAGCAACTCCGGGACTAGTGTCGAGCAGTACTTC. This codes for CASNSGTSVEQYF. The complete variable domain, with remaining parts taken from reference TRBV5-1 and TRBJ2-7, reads KAGVTQTPRYLIKTRGQQVTLSCSPISGHRSVSWYQQTPGQGLQFLFEYFSETQRNKGNFPGRFSGRQFSNSRSEMNVSTLELGDSALYLCASNSGTSVEQYFGPGTRLTVT.

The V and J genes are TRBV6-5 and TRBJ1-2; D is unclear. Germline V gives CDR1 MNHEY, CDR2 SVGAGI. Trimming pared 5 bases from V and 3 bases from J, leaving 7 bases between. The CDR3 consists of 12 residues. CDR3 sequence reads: CASSTPDYGYTF. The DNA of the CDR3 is TGTGCCAGCAGTACTCCGGACTATGGCTACACCTTC.

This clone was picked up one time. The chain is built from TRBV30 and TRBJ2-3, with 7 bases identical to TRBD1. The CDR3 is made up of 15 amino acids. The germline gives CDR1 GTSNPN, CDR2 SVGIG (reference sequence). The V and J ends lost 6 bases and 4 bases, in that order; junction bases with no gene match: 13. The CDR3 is CACRTGTEDPDTQYF. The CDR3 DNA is TGTGCCTGTAGAACCGGGACAGAGGACCCAGATACGCAGTATTTT.

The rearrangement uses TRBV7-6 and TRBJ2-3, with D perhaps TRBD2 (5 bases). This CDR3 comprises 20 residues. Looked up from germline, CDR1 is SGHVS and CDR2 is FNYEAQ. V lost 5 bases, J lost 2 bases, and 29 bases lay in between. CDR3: CASSEVGWGSAAANTDTQYF. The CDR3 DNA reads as TGTGCCAGCAGCGAAGTAGGTTGGGGTTCGGCAGCGGCCAACACAGATACGCAGTATTTT.

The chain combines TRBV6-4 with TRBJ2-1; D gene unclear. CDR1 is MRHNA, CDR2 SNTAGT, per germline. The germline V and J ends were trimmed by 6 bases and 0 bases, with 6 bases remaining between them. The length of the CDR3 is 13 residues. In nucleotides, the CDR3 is TGTGCCAGCAGCCCGAGCTCCTACAATGAGCAGTTCTTC. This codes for CASSPSSYNEQFF.

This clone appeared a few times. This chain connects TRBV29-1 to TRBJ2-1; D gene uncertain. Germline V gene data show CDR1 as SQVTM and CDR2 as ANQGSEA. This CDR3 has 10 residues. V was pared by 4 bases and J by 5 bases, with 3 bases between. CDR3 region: CSVADNEQFF. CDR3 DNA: TGCAGCGTTGCTGACAATGAGCAGTTCTTC.

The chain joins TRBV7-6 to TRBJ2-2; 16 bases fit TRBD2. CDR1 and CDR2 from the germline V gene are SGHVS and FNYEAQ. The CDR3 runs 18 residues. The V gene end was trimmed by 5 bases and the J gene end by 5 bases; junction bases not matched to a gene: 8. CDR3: CASSPGLAGGPGTGELFF. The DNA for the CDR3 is TGTGCCAGCAGCCCGGGACTAGCGGGGGGGCCGGGAACCGGGGAGCTGTTTTTT.

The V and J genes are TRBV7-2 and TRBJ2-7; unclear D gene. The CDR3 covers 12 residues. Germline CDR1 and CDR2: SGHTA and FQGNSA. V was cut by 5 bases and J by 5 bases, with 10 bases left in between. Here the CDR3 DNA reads TGTGCCAGCAGCACGTACCGGGACGAGCAGTACTTC. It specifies CASSTYRDEQYF.

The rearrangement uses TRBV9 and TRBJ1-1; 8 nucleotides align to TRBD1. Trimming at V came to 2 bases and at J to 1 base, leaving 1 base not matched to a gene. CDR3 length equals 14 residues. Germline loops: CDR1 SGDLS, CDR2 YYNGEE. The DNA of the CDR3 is TGTGCCAGCAGCGTCGGACAGGGGAACACTGAAGCTTTCTTT. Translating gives CASSVGQGNTEAFF.

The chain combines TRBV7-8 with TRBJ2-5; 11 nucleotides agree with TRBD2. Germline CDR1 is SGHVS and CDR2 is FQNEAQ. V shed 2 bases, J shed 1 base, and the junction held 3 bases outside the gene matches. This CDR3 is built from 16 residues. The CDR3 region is CASSLLAGGFQETQYF. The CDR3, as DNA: TGTGCCAGCAGCTTACTAGCGGGAGGCTTCCAAGAGACCCAGTACTTC.

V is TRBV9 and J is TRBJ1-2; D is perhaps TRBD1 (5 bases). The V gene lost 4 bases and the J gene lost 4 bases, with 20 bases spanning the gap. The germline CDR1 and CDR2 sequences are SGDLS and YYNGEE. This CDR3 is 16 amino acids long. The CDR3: CASSPQGGSLSYGYTF. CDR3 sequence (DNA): TGTGCCAGCAGCCCCCAGGGAGGGAGTCTCTCCTATGGCTACACCTTC.

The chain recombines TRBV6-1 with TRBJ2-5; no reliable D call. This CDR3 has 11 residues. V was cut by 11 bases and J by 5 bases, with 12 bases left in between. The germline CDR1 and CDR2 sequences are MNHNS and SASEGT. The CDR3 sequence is CASKRSETQYF. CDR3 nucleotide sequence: TGTGCCTCCAAGAGGAGCGAGACCCAGTACTTC.

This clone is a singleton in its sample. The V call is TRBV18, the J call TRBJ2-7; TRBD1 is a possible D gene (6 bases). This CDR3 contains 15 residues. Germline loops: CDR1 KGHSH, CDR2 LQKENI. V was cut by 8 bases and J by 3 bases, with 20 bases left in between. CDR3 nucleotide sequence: TGTGCCAGCCGACTAACAGGGAGTTCAGGCTACGAGCAGTACTTC. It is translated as CASRLTGSSGYEQYF.

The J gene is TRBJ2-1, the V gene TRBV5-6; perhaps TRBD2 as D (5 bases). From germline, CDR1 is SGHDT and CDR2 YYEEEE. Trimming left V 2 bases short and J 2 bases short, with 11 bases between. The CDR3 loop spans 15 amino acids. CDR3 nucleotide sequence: TGTGCCAGCAGCTTAGGGAGAACCACCTACAATGAGCAGTTCTTC. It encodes CASSLGRTTYNEQFF.

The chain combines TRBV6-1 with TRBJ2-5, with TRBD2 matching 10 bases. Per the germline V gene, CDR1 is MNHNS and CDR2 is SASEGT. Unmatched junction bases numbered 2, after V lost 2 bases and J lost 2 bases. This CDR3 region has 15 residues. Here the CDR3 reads CASSESSGGQETQYF. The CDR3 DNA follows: TGTGCCAGCAGTGAATCTAGCGGGGGACAAGAGACCCAGTACTTC.